Each of the 26 T cell receptor beta chains below was sequenced from the same sample in a study of blood T cell repertoires in COVID-19. TCRdb's copy holds only in-frame clones and misses some; the assay was immunoSEQ multiplex PCR. The table shows 220,000 or so clones, with around nine tenths occurring only once. Material for sequencing was peripheral blood. The receptors come from a man in his 60s who had recovered from COVID-19.

This chain links TRBV4-3 with TRBJ2-1, with 10 bases that match TRBD2. The germline V gene encodes CDR1 LGHNA and CDR2 YSLEER. The CDR3 is made up of 16 amino acids. With V trimmed by 0 bases and J by 4 bases, 3 bases remained unmatched. CDR3 nucleotides: TGCGCCAGCAGCCAAGAAGGGACTAGCGTATACAATGAGCAGTTCTTC. Its translation: CASSQEGTSVYNEQFF.

This clone was counted a few times. The chain employs TRBV29-1 and TRBJ1-2; tentative D call: TRBD1 (6 bases). Between the trimmed V and J ends, which lost 4 bases and 4 bases, there was a span of 10 bases. The CDR3 runs 12 residues. CDR1 is SQVTM, CDR2 ANQGSEA, per germline. Here the CDR3 reads CSVGDRIYGYTF. The CDR3 DNA reads TGCAGCGTTGGAGACAGGATCTATGGCTACACCTTC.

This rearrangement joins TRBV29-1 to TRBJ2-2; D is possibly TRBD2 (6 bases). Trimming removed 4 bases at V and 1 base at J, with 13 bases between. This CDR3 spans 15 amino acids. Germline V lookup: CDR1 SQVTM, CDR2 ANQGSEA. In nucleotides, the CDR3 is TGCAGCGTTGGACCGGAGGGAAAGAACACCGGGGAGCTGTTTTTT. Protein: CSVGPEGKNTGELFF.

This sequence joins TRBV18 and TRBJ1-1, with 8 bases lining up with TRBD1. Per the germline V gene, CDR1 is KGHSH and CDR2 is LQKENI. After removal of 8 bases from V and 1 base from J, the junction contained 3 bases not matched to a gene. The CDR3 is 13 residues long. In nucleotides, the CDR3 is TGTGCCAGCGCCGGACAGGGGAACACTGAAGCTTTCTTT. Amino acid sequence: CASAGQGNTEAFF.

The chain uses TRBV14 and TRBJ2-2; D unresolved. CDR3 length: 12 residues. From germline, CDR1 is SGHDN and CDR2 FVKESK. The germline V and J ends were trimmed by 3 bases and 3 bases, with 2 bases remaining between them. CDR3 DNA sequence: TGTGCCAGCAGCCACTACACCGGGGAGCTGTTTTTT. Residues: CASSHYTGELFF.

V and J are TRBV11-2 and TRBJ1-3; tentative D call: TRBD1 (5 bases). There are 15 residues in the CDR3. Trimming removed 5 bases at V and 0 bases at J, with 11 bases between. The germline V gene has CDR1 SGHAT and CDR2 FQNNGV. The DNA for the CDR3 is TGTGCCAGCAGCGCCTCGACAGTCTCTGGAAACACCATATATTTT. This translates into CASSASTVSGNTIYF.

The V gene is TRBV7-3, the J gene TRBJ2-5; TRBD1 agrees at 8 bases. Germline assignment: CDR1 SGHTA and CDR2 FQGTGA. V lost 3 bases to trimming and J lost 5 bases; unmatched junction nucleotides: 11. The CDR3 length is 16 residues. Here the CDR3 DNA reads TGTGCCAGCAGCTTCGGGTCAGGGGGCATGGGGGAGACCCAGTACTTC. Encoded protein: CASSFGSGGMGETQYF.

This chain links TRBV28 with TRBJ2-7; possible D gene TRBD2, 6 bases. The germline V and J ends were trimmed by 7 bases and 0 bases, with 7 bases remaining between them. Germline CDR1 is MDHEN and CDR2 is SYDVKM. The CDR3 has 12 amino acids. The CDR3 DNA reads TGTGCCAGCAAGGAGGGCTCCTACGAGCAGTACTTC. Translation: CASKEGSYEQYF. The full variable domain, its missing parts supplied by reference TRBV28 and TRBJ2-7, is DVKVTQSSRYLVKRTGEKVFLECVQDMDHENMFWYRQDPGLGLRLIYFSYDVKMKEKGDIPEGYSVSREKKERFSLILESASTNQTSMYLCASKEGSYEQYFGPGTRLTVT.

The rearrangement links TRBV9 to TRBJ1-2; possibly TRBD1 for D (5 bases). The CDR3 sequence is 14 residues long. Germline assignment: CDR1 SGDLS and CDR2 YYNGEE. The ends were cut back, 0 bases at V and 1 base at J, with 7 bases in the middle. The CDR3 reads CASSVAQGNYGYTF. The CDR3 region has the DNA TGTGCCAGCAGCGTAGCTCAGGGTAACTATGGCTACACCTTC. Complete variable domain (other parts from reference TRBV9 and TRBJ1-2): DSGVTQTPKHLITATGQRVTLRCSPRSGDLSVYWYQQSLDQGLQFLIQYYNGEERAKGNILERFSAQQFPDLHSELNLSSLELGDSALYFCASSVAQGNYGYTFGSGTRLTVV.

The V gene is TRBV19, the J gene TRBJ1-1; 10 bases fit TRBD1. The CDR3 runs to 17 residues. Looked up from germline, CDR1 is LNHDA and CDR2 is SQIVND (reference sequence). V was clipped by 5 bases and J by 6 bases; unmatched bases: 15. CDR3 protein: CASSPGTGAHLRPEAFF. DNA for the CDR3: TGTGCCAGTAGTCCCGGGACAGGGGCTCACCTCCGCCCTGAAGCTTTCTTT.

This chain links TRBV19 with TRBJ1-4; 7 bases are a match to TRBD1. Germline lookup yields CDR1 LNHDA and CDR2 SQIVND (reference sequence). V was pared by 1 base and J by 2 bases, with 4 bases of the junction left unmatched. The CDR3 length is 16 residues. The CDR3 nucleotides are TGTGCCAGTAGTATAGTCAGGGGGTTGACTAATGAAAAACTGTTTTTT. It codes for CASSIVRGLTNEKLFF.

The chain has TRBV7-9 and TRBJ2-5, with TRBD1 matching over 8 bases. V trimming: 4 bases; J trimming: 4 bases; junction bases outside the gene matches: 8. Germline lookup yields CDR1 SEHNR and CDR2 FQNEAQ (reference sequence). This CDR3 region has 15 residues. The CDR3 DNA reads as TGTGCCAGCAGCTACTTGACAGGGGTAGGAGAGACCCAGTACTTC. This translates into CASSYLTGVGETQYF.

The chain uses TRBV11-3 and TRBJ2-3, with D perhaps TRBD1 (6 bases). Deletions cut 5 bases from V and 0 bases from J, with 9 bases between. Germline V gene sequence: CDR1 SGHNT, CDR2 YENEEA. The CDR3 sequence is 14 residues long. The CDR3 spells CASSAQGSTDTQYF. The CDR3 coding sequence is TGTGCCAGCAGCGCACAGGGAAGCACAGATACGCAGTATTTT.

The chain joins TRBV27 to TRBJ1-6; 7 bases align to TRBD1. CDR1 is MNHEY, CDR2 SMNVEV, per germline (reference sequence). The CDR3 runs 14 residues. Germline trimming cut 9 bases from V and 1 base from J; bases unmatched to any gene: 3. This chain's CDR3 is CARDRSSYNSPLHF. CDR3 nucleotides: TGTGCCAGGGACAGGAGTTCCTATAATTCACCCCTCCACTTT.

The chain combines TRBV29-1 with TRBJ1-2; 8 nucleotides agree with TRBD1. From germline, CDR1 is SQVTM and CDR2 ANQGSEA. The CDR3 loop spans 14 amino acids. V lost 7 bases to trimming and J lost 7 bases; unmatched junction nucleotides: 14. This CDR3 is CSAFSTGVDFGYTF. CDR3 bases: TGCAGCGCTTTTTCGACAGGGGTCGATTTTGGCTACACCTTC.

The chain uses TRBV6-4 and TRBJ2-3; tentatively, D is TRBD2 (7 bases). The CDR3 is 16 amino acids. Germline V gene lookup returns CDR1 MRHNA and CDR2 SNTAGT. V lost 6 bases to trimming and J lost 0 bases, with 16 bases between them. The DNA for the CDR3 is TGTGCCAGCAGCCATCGGGGGGCAAATAGCACAGATACGCAGTATTTT. Amino acid sequence: CASSHRGANSTDTQYF.

The DNA for the CDR3 is TGTGCCACCAGCGGGGGGGGACAGAATAATTCACCCCTCCACTTT. This translates into CATSGGGQNNSPLHF. The rearrangement uses TRBV24-1 and TRBJ1-6, with 7 bases fitting TRBD1. V was pared by 7 bases and J by 5 bases, with 7 bases of the junction left unmatched. Germline V gives CDR1 KGHDR, CDR2 SFDVKD. This CDR3 has 15 residues.

This sequence joins TRBV5-4 and TRBJ2-5; 14 nucleotides match TRBD2. Per germline, CDR1 SGHNT and CDR2 YYREEE (reference sequence). The CDR3 length is 16 residues. The V and J ends lost 4 bases and 3 bases, in that order; junction bases with no gene match: 5. CDR3 bases: TGTGCCAGCAGCCCGGGGACTAGCGGGAGAGAAGAGACCCAGTACTTC. Amino acid sequence: CASSPGTSGREETQYF. The variable domain in full, completed from reference TRBV5-4 and TRBJ2-5, reads ETGVTQSPTHLIKTRGQQVTLRCSSQSGHNTVSWYQQALGQGPQFIFQYYREEENGRGNFPPRFSGLQFPNYSSELNVNALELDDSALYLCASSPGTSGREETQYFGPGTRLLVL.

This clone was observed a single time. This sequence joins TRBV7-2 and TRBJ2-2, with a weak D call TRBD1 (5 bases). There are 15 residues in the CDR3. Per germline, CDR1 SGHTA and CDR2 FQGNSA. V shed 7 bases and J shed 6 bases, with 18 bases lying between them. The CDR3, as DNA: TGTGCCAGCATCCCAGACAGTTTGAGGTCCGGGGAGCTGTTTTTT. Translated: CASIPDSLRSGELFF.

The rearrangement links TRBV7-2 to TRBJ2-2, with D tentatively TRBD2 (5 bases). The germline CDR1 and CDR2 sequences are SGHTA and FQGNSA. The CDR3 extends over 16 amino acids. Trimming stripped 1 base from V and 5 bases from J, with 14 bases between. CDR3 residues: CASSLVLAFGTGELFF. The CDR3 DNA is TGTGCCAGCAGCTTAGTTCTAGCTTTTGGTACCGGGGAGCTGTTTTTT.

This sequence joins TRBV3-1 (or the pseudogene TRBV3-2) and TRBJ1-3; D remains ambiguous. In germline, CDR1 is LGHDT, CDR2 YNNKEL (reference sequence). The CDR3 covers 13 residues. Trimming took 0 bases from V and 4 from J, leaving 4 bases between them. CDR3 amino acids: CASSQDEGNTIYF. In DNA, the CDR3 is TGTGCCAGCAGCCAAGATGAGGGAAACACCATATATTTT.

The chain carries TRBV11-1 and TRBJ2-2; 9 bases map to TRBD1. The CDR3 consists of 14 residues. V lost 6 bases to trimming and J lost 9 bases; unmatched junction nucleotides: 8. Per germline, CDR1 SGHAT and CDR2 FQDESV (reference sequence). This CDR3 is CASSLDRGIRELFF. CDR3 DNA: TGTGCCAGCAGTCTTGACAGGGGGATTAGGGAGCTGTTTTTT.

This clone came up once. The genes are TRBV5-6 and TRBJ2-2; D is unclear. Per germline, CDR1 SGHDT and CDR2 YYEEEE. Trimming took off 5 bases at V and 4 bases at J, with 15 bases between the two ends. This CDR3 spans 15 amino acids. The CDR3 DNA sequence: TGTGCCAGCAGTCCCCCATGGCGAGGCACCGGGGAGCTGTTTTTT. Amino acids: CASSPPWRGTGELFF.

V usage is TRBV27 and J usage is TRBJ1-1; 9 bases fit TRBD1. Germline V lookup: CDR1 MNHEY, CDR2 SMNVEV (reference sequence). The CDR3 runs to 16 residues. Losses at the gene ends were 8 bases for V and 0 bases for J; bases not matched to a gene: 10. CDR3: CASLAHGQGLNTEAFF. Written as DNA, the CDR3 is TGTGCCAGCCTCGCCCATGGACAGGGGTTGAACACTGAAGCTTTCTTT.

V is TRBV6-1 and J is TRBJ2-3; TRBD1 might be the D (5 bases). The CDR3 extends over 14 amino acids. V was clipped by 2 bases and J by 0 bases, with 6 bases between them. Germline V gives CDR1 MNHNS, CDR2 SASEGT. The CDR3 DNA follows: TGTGCCAGCAGTGAAAGGGGAAGCACAGATACGCAGTATTTT. Translating it yields CASSERGSTDTQYF.

The CDR3 bases are TGTGCCAGCAGCTTGCGGGGTTTCTCTGGAAACACCATATATTTT. Its translation: CASSLRGFSGNTIYF. The V and J genes are TRBV5-6 and TRBJ1-3; D gene uncertain. V was clipped by 1 base and J by 0 bases, with 8 bases between them. The germline gives CDR1 SGHDT, CDR2 YYEEEE. This CDR3 region has 15 residues.